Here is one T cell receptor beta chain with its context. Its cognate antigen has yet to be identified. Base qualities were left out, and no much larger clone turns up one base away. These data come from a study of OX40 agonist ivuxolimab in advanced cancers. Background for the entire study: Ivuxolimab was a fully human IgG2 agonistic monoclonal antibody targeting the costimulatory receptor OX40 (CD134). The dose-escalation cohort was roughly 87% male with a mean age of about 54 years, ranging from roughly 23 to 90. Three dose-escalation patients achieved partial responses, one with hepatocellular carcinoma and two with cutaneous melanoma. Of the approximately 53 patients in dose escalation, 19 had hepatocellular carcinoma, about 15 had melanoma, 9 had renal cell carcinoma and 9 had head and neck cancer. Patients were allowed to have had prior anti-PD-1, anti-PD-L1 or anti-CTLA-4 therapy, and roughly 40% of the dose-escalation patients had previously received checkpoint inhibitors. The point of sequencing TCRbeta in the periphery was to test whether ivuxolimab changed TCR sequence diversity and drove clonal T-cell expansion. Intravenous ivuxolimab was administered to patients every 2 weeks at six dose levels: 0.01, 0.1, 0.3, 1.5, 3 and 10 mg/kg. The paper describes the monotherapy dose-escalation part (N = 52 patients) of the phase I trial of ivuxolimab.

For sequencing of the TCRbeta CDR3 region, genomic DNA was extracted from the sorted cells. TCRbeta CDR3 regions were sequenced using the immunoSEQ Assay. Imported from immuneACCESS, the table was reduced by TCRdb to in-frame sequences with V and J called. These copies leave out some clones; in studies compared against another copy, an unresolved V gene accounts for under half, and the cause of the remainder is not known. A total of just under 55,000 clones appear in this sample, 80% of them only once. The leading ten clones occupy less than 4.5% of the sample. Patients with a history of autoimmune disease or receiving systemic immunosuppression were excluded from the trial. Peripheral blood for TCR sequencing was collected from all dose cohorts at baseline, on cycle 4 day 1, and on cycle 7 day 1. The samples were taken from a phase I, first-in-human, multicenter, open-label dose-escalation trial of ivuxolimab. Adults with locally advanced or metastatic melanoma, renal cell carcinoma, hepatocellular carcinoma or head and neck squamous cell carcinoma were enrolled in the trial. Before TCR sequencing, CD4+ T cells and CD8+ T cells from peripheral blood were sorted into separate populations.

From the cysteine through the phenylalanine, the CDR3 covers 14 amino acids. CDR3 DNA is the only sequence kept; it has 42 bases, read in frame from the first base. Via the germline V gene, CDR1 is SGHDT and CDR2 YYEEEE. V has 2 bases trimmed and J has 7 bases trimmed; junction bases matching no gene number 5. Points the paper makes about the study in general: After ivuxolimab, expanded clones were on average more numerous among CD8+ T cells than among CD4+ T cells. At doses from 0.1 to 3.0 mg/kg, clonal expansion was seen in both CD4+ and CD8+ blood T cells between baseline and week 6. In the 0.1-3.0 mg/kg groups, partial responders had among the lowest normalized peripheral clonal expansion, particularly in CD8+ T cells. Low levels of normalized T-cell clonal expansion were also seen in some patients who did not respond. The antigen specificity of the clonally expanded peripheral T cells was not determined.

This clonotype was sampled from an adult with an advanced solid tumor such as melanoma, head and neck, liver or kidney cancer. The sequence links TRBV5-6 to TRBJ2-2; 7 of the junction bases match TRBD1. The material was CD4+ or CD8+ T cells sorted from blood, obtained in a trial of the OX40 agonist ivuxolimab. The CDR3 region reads CASSLFRGYGELFF. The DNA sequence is TGTGCCAGCAGCTTATTCAGGGGGTACGGGGAGCTGTTTTTT.